These 5 T cell receptor beta chains share one sample of origin, sequenced in a study of T-cell memory formation after mild COVID-19. In TCRdb, the 5' RACE reads were re-called with MiXCR into one record per CDR3 protein. The repertoire holds some 110,000 distinct CDR3 sequences, 15% to 20% seen once, with roughly 27% in the top ten. The sample was PBMCs or a T cell subset sorted from them (not recorded which). Source of these receptors: an adult woman who had mild COVID-19 (a few samples of this study predate the infection). Cell type and time point are not known.

The chain joins TRBV29-1 to TRBJ2-2; 8 bases map to TRBD1. Germline CDR1 SQVTM, CDR2 ANQGSEA. V shed 3 bases, J shed 1 base, and the junction held 1 base outside the gene matches. The CDR3 covers 14 residues. CDR3 amino acids: CSVDGQGNTGELFF. In DNA form, the CDR3 reads TGCAGCGTTGACGGACAGGGGAACACCGGGGAGCTGTTTTTT.

The chain employs TRBV4-1 and TRBJ1-2; TRBD1 aligns across 9 bases. This CDR3 has 15 residues. Germline assignment: CDR1 MGHRA and CDR2 YSYEKL. Losses at the gene ends were 4 bases for V and 6 bases for J; bases not matched to a gene: 9. CDR3 sequence: CASSLNTGTGNGYTF. For the CDR3, the DNA is TGCGCCAGCAGCCTCAACACCGGGACAGGGAATGGCTACACCTTC.

The chain joins TRBV9 to TRBJ1-1, with TRBD1 matching over 11 bases. Germline loops: CDR1 SGDLS, CDR2 YYNGEE. This CDR3 contains 15 residues. The J segment lost 6 bases and the V segment lost 4 bases, leaving 8 bases of the junction unmatched. CDR3 region: CASSFQDRGPAEAFF. In nucleotides, the CDR3 is TGTGCCAGCAGCTTCCAGGACAGGGGGCCGGCTGAAGCTTTCTTT.

V usage is TRBV19 and J usage is TRBJ1-1; no reliable D call. V was trimmed by 2 bases and J by 1 base, leaving 8 bases between them. The CDR3 has 14 amino acids. Germline V lookup: CDR1 LNHDA, CDR2 SQIVND (reference sequence). The chain's CDR3 is CASSIHPGNTEAFF. CDR3 nucleotide sequence: TGTGCCAGTAGTATACATCCGGGGAACACTGAAGCTTTCTTT. The full variable domain, with the rest looked up from reference TRBV19 and TRBJ1-1, is DGGITQSPKYLFRKEGQNVTLSCEQNLNHDAMYWYRQDPGQGLRLIYYSQIVNDFQKGDIAEGYSVSREKKESFPLTVTSAQKNPTAFYLCASSIHPGNTEAFFGQGTRLTVV.

This clonotype has just a few counts. The V call is TRBV19, the J call TRBJ2-7; either TRBD1 or TRBD2 may fit D (5 bases each). Germline loops: CDR1 LNHDA, CDR2 SQIVND (reference sequence). CDR3 length equals 14 residues. Trimming removed 9 bases from V and 1 base from J, with 16 bases in between. The CDR3 protein is CASAARGHSYEQYF. The CDR3 DNA reads as TGTGCCAGCGCCGCGAGGGGCCATTCCTACGAGCAGTACTTC. Variable domain in full (rest from reference TRBV19 and TRBJ2-7): DGGITQSPKYLFRKEGQNVTLSCEQNLNHDAMYWYRQDPGQGLRLIYYSQIVNDFQKGDIAEGYSVSREKKESFPLTVTSAQKNPTAFYLCASAARGHSYEQYFGPGTRLTVT.